The rows below give T cell receptor beta chains drawn from one sample of a study of T cell changes during pregnancy in multiple sclerosis. Sequenced by immunoSEQ multiplex PCR; TCRdb stores in-frame clones only, minus some. The sample has about 38,000 clones, 91% seen once; the top ten hold approximately 6.1%. The input for sequencing was CD8+ T cells from peripheral blood mononuclear cells, taken in the second trimester of pregnancy. The receptor source for this set is a female donor with multiple sclerosis, enrolled in a pregnancy study. CDR3s include the opening cysteine and the closing phenylalanine or tryptophan. The D gene is left open where the match is weak. A clone size is listed for some rows: how often the clone was seen (once, few, many), or a class if it is expanded.

j_gene,v_gene,d_gene,abundance,len,CDR3nt,CDR3aa
TRBJ1-1,TRBV6-5,TRBD1,-,15,TGTGCCAGCAGTTACCTGACAGGGGGCTTAACTGAAGCTTTCTTT,CASSYLTGGLTEAFF
TRBJ2-1,TRBV28,TRBD2,-,15,TGTGCCAGCAGCCCTGGGACTAGCGTTTACAATGAGCAGTTCTTC,CASSPGTSVYNEQFF
TRBJ1-1,TRBV6-5,TRBD1,-,14,TGTGCCACCCGACAGGGAACCATGAACACTGAAGCTTTCTTT,CATRQGTMNTEAFF
TRBJ2-1,TRBV30,TRBD2,-,15,TGTGCCTGGATTCCCGGACTAGGGTCCTACAATGAGCAGTTCTTC,CAWIPGLGSYNEQFF
TRBJ2-7,TRBV5-1,-,once,15,TGCGCCAGCAGCTTGGAGACAGGACATACCTACGAGCAGTACTTC,CASSLETGHTYEQYF
TRBJ2-5,TRBV2,TRBD2,-,17,TGTGCCAGCAGTGAATTGGGACTAGCGGGGGCCCGAAGGACCCAGTACTTC,CASSELGLAGARRTQYF
TRBJ2-7,TRBV30,-,-,11,TGTGCCTGGTCCAGGGTCCACGAGCAGTACTTC,CAWSRVHEQYF
TRBJ2-2,TRBV4-3,-,once,15,TGCGCCAGCAGCCAAGATAGCACTAGAGCCGGGGAGCTGTTTTTT,CASSQDSTRAGELFF
TRBJ2-2,TRBV5-8,-,-,14,TGTGCCAGCGGTCTTAGAAGGAACACCGGGGAGCTGTTTTTT,CASGLRRNTGELFF
TRBJ1-1,TRBV7-9,TRBD1,-,14,TGTGCCAGCAAGGGGGCAGGGGCGAAGACTGAAGCTTTCTTT,CASKGAGAKTEAFF
TRBJ2-1,TRBV20-1,TRBD1,-,11,TGCAGTGCGGGACAGGGCGCCGAGCAGTTCTTC,CSAGQGAEQFF
TRBJ2-7,TRBV5-1,-,-,13,TGCGCCAGCAGTCATCACAGTTTCTACGAGCAGTACTTC,CASSHHSFYEQYF
TRBJ1-2,TRBV19,-,-,18,TGTGCCAGTAGTCGTCCCGGGTCCTACGCCTTCTCTAACTATGGCTACACCTTC,CASSRPGSYAFSNYGYTF
TRBJ2-7,TRBV7-7,TRBD1,-,15,TGTGCCAGCAGCCCCGACAGGGGAAATCCCTACGAGCAGTACTTC,CASSPDRGNPYEQYF
TRBJ1-4,TRBV6-1,-,-,15,TGTGCCAGCAGTGAACAAACAGGGACTAATGAAAAACTGTTTTTT,CASSEQTGTNEKLFF
TRBJ2-2,TRBV10-2,-,-,13,TGCGCCAGCAGCCCAGGCTACACCGGGGAGCTGTTTTTT,CASSPGYTGELFF
TRBJ2-3,TRBV9,TRBD2,once,16,TGTGCCAGCAGCGCCGGACTAGCGGACACCACAGATACGCAGTATTTT,CASSAGLADTTDTQYF
TRBJ2-2,TRBV7-9,-,-,17,TGTGCCAGCAGCTTAATAGGGAGCTGGTCGAACACCGGGGAGCTGTTTTTT,CASSLIGSWSNTGELFF
TRBJ2-3,TRBV7-9,TRBD1,-,15,TGTGCCAGCACCCCGACAGGGGGTAGCACAGATACGCAGTATTTT,CASTPTGGSTDTQYF
TRBJ2-7,TRBV6-1,-,once,15,TGTGCCAGCAGTGAAGTGGCAGGAGACTATGTCGAGCAGTACTTC,CASSEVAGDYVEQYF
TRBJ2-5,TRBV6-5,TRBD2,once,15,TGTGCCAGCAGTTTGGCTAGCGGGAGTGAGGAGACCCAGTACTTC,CASSLASGSEETQYF
TRBJ2-1,TRBV6-6,-,-,15,TGTGCCAGCAGTCAAGACTGGCAGGGGCACAATGAGCAGTTCTTC,CASSQDWQGHNEQFF
TRBJ2-5,TRBV5-6,TRBD2,-,13,TGTGCCAGCAGCTTGTGGCGGGAGGAGACCCAGTACTTC,CASSLWREETQYF
TRBJ1-6,TRBV10-3,TRBD1,-,13,TGTGCCGGTACAGGGGGCCCAAATTCACCCCTCCACTTT,CAGTGGPNSPLHF
TRBJ2-1,TRBV6-4,TRBD2,-,14,TGTGCCAGCAGGAACACTAGCGTTTACAATGAGCAGTTCTTC,CASRNTSVYNEQFF